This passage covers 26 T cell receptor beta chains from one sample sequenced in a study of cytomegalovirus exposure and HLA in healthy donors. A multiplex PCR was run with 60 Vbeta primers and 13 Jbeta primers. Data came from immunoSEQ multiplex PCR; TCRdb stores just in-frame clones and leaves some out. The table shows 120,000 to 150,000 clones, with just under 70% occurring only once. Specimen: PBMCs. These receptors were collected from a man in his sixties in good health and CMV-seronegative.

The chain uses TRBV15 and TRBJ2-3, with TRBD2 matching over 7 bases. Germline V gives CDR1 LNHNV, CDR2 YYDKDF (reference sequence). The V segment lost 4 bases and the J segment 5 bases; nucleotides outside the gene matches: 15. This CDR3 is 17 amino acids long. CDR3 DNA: TGTGCCACCAGCACACCTCTTCGTGGGGTAGCGGGAGATACGCAGTATTTT. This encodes CATSTPLRGVAGDTQYF.

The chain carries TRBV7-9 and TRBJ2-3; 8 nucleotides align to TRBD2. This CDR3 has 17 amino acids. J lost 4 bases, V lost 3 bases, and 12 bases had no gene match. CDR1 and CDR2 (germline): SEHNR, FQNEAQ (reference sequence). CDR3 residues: CASSFPPGTRIPDTQYF. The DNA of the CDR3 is TGTGCCAGCAGCTTCCCACCCGGGACTAGAATCCCAGATACGCAGTATTTT.

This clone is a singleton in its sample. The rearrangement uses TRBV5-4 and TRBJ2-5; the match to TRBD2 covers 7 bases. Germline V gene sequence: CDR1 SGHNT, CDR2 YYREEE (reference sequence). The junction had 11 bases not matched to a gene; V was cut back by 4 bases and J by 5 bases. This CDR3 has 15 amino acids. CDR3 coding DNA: TGTGCCAGCAGCCTTCAACTCGGGGGAGGGGAGACCCAGTACTTC. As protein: CASSLQLGGGETQYF.

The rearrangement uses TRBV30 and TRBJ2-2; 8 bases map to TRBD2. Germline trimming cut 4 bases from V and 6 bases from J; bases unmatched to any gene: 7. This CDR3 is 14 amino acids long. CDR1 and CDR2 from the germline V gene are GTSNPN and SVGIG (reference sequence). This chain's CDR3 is CAWKPGLAPGELFF. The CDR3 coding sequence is TGTGCCTGGAAACCCGGACTAGCCCCCGGGGAGCTGTTTTTT. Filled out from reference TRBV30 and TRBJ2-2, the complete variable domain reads SQTIHQWPATLVQPVGSPLSLECTVEGTSNPNLYWYRQAAGRGLQLLFYSVGIGQISSEVPQNLSASRPQDRQFILSSKKLLLSDSGFYLCAWKPGLAPGELFFGEGSRLTVL.

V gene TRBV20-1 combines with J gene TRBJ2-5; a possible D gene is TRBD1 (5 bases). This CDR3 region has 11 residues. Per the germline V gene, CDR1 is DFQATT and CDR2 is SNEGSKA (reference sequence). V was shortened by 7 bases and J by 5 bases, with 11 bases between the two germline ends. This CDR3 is CSGGLRETQYF. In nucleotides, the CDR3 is TGCAGTGGGGGCTTGAGGGAGACCCAGTACTTC.

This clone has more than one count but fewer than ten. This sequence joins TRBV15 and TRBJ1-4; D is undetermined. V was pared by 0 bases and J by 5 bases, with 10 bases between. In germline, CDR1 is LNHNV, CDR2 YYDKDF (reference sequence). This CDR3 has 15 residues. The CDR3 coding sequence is TGTGCCACCAGCAGAGATCGGGGTGGAAATGAAAAACTGTTTTTT. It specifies CATSRDRGGNEKLFF.

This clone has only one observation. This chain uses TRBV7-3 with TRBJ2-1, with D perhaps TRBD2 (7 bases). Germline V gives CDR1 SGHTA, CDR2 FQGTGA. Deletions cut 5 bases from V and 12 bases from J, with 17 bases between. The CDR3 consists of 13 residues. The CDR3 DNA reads TGTGCCAGCAGCCCCCAGGGCGGGGGCATGCAGTTCTTC. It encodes CASSPQGGGMQFF. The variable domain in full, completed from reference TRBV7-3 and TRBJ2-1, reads GAGVSQTPSNKVTEKGKYVELRCDPISGHTALYWYRQSLGQGPEFLIYFQGTGAADDSGLPNDRFFAVRPEGSVSTLKIQRTERGDSAVYLCASSPQGGGMQFFGPGTRLTVL.

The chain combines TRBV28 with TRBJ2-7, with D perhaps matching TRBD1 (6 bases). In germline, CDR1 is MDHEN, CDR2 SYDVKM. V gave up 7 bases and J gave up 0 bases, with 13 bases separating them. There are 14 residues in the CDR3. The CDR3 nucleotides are TGTGCCAGCACTAACAGGGCCTACTCCTACGAGCAGTACTTC. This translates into CASTNRAYSYEQYF.

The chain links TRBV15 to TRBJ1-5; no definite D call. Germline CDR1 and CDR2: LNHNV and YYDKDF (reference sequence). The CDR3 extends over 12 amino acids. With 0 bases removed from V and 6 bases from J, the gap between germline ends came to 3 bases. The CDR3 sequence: CATSRDRQPQHF. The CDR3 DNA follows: TGTGCCACCAGCAGAGATCGTCAGCCCCAGCATTTT.

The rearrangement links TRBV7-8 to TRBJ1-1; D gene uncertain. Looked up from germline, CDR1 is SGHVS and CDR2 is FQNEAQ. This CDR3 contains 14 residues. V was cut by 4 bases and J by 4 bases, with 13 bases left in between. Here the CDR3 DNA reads TGTGCCAGCAGCTCGTTGAACCAGGTCACTGAAGCTTTCTTT. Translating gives CASSSLNQVTEAFF.

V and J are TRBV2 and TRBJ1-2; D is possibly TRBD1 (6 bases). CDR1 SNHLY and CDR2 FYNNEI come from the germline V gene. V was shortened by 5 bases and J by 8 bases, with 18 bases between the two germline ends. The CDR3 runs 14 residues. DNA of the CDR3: TGTGCCAGCAGTCTCACCGACAGTAGGGGGGGCTACACCTTC. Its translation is CASSLTDSRGGYTF.

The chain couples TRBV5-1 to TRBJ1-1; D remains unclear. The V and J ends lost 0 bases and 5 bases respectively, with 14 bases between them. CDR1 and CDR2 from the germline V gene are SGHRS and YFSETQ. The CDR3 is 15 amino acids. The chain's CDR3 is CASSLEIQAETEAFF. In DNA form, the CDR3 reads TGCGCCAGCAGCTTGGAAATTCAAGCGGAAACTGAAGCTTTCTTT. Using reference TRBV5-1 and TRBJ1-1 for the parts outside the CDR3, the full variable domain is KAGVTQTPRYLIKTRGQQVTLSCSPISGHRSVSWYQQTPGQGLQFLFEYFSETQRNKGNFPGRFSGRQFSNSRSEMNVSTLELGDSALYLCASSLEIQAETEAFFGQGTRLTVV.

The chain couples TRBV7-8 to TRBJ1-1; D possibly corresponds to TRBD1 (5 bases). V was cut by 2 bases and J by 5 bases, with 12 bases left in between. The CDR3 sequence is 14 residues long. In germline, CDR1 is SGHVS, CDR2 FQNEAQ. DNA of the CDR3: TGTGCCAGCAGCTTAAAAGGGGAAGAAACTGAAGCTTTCTTT. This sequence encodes CASSLKGEETEAFF.

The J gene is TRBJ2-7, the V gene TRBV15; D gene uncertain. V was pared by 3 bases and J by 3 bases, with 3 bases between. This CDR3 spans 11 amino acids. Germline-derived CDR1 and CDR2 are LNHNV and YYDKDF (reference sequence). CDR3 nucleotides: TGTGCCACCAGCAGTTACTACGAGCAGTACTTC. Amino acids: CATSSYYEQYF.

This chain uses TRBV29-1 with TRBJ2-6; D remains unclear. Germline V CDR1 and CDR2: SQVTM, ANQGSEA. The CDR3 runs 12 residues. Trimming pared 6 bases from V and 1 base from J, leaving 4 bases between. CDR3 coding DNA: TGCAGCGTCGGGTCTGGGGCCAACGTCCTGACTTTC. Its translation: CSVGSGANVLTF.

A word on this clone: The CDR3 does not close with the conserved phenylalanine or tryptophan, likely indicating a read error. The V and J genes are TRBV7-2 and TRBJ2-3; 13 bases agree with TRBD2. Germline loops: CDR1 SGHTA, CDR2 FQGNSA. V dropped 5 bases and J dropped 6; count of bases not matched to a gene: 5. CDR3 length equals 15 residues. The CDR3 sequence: CASSTGLAGRDTQYL. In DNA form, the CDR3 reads TGTGCCAGCAGCACGGGACTAGCGGGGAGGGATACGCAGTATTTG.

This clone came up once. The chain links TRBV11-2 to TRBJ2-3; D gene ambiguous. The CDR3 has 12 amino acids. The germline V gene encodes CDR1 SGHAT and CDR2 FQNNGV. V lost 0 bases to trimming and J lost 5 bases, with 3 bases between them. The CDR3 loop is CASSLDGDTQYF. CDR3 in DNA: TGTGCCAGCAGCTTAGACGGAGATACGCAGTATTTT.

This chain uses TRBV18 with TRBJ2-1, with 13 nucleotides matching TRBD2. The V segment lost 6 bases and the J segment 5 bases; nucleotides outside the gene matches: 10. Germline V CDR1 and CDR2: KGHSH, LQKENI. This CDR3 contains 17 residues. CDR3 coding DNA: TGTGCCAGCTCGCTTGGGACTAGCGGGAACCACGACAATGAGCAGTTCTTC. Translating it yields CASSLGTSGNHDNEQFF. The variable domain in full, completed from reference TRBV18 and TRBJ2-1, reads NAGVMQNPRHLVRRRGQEARLRCSPMKGHSHVYWYRQLPEEGLKFMVYLQKENIIDESGMPKERFSAEFPKEGPSILRIQQVVRGDSAAYFCASSLGTSGNHDNEQFFGPGTRLTVL.

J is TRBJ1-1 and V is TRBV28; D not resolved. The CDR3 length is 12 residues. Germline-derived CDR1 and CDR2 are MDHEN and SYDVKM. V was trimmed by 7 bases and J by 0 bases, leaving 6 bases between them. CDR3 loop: CASMAMNTEAFF. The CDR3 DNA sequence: TGTGCCAGCATGGCCATGAACACTGAAGCTTTCTTT.

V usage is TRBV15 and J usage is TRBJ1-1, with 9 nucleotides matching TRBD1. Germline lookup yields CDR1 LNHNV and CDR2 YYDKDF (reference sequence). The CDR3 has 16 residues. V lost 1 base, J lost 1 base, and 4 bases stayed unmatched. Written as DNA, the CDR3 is TGTGCCACCAGCAGAGGACAGGGGGTGTCGAACACTGAAGCTTTCTTT. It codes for CATSRGQGVSNTEAFF.

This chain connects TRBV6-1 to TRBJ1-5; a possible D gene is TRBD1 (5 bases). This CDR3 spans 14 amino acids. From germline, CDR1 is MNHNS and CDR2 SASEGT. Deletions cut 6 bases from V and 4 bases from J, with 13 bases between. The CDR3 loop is CASSLQVRNQPQHF. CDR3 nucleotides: TGTGCCAGCAGCTTACAGGTTAGGAATCAGCCCCAGCATTTT.

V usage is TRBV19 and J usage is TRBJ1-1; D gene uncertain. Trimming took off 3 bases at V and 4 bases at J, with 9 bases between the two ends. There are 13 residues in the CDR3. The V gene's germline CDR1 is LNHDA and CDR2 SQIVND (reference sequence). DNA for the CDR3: TGTGCCAGTAGTATTTACCAGTTCACTGAAGCTTTCTTT. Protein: CASSIYQFTEAFF.

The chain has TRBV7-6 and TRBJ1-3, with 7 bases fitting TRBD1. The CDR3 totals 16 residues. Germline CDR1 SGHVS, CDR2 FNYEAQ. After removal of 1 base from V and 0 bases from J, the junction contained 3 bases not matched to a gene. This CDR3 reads CASSLGGTDSGNTIYF. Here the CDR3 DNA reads TGTGCCAGCAGCTTAGGCGGGACAGACTCTGGAAACACCATATATTTT.

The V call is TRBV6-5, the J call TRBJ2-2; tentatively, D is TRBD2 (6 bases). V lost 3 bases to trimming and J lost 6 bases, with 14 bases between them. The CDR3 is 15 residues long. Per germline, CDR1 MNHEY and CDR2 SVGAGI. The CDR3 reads CASSYLTGGAGELFF. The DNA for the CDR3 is TGTGCCAGCAGTTATTTAACTGGCGGGGCCGGGGAGCTGTTTTTT.

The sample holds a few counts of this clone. The CDR3 reads CASSSTVNTEAFF. CDR3 nucleotide sequence: TGTGCCAGCAGCTCCACGGTTAACACTGAAGCTTTCTTT. The chain employs TRBV11-2 and TRBJ1-1; no clear D. The germline V gene has CDR1 SGHAT and CDR2 FQNNGV. The CDR3 runs 13 residues. V dropped 4 bases and J dropped 2 bases, with 8 bases sitting between them.

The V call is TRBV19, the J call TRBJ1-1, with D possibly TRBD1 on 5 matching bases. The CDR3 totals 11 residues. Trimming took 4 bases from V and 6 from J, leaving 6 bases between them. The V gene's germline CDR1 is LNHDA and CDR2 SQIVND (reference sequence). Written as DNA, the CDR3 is TGTGCCAGTAGTAGGGGCGCTGAAGCTTTCTTT. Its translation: CASSRGAEAFF.